The subject of this entry is one T cell receptor beta chain. Its antigen remains unknown. With 4 bases removed from V and 4 bases from J, the gap between germline ends came to 15 bases. This CDR3 region has 15 residues. The germline V gene has CDR1 SGHTA and CDR2 FQGNSA. Barcoded TCR alpha and TCR beta cDNA libraries with UMIs came from 5'RACE using constant-segment primers. In TCRdb, the 5' RACE reads were re-called with MiXCR into one record per CDR3 protein. The sample yields 58,000 or so distinct CDR3 sequences, 28% seen once. The data were taken from a study of T-cell memory formation after mild COVID-19. In the study overall: Largely, TCR clusters stayed within a single donor.

Whole-study findings and limits: Among CD4+ contracting clones, most were CM and EM, and CD8+ ones EMRA. The authors left the SARS-CoV-2 specificity of second-wave clones peaking on day 37 unconfirmed.

This clonotype was sampled from a man aged 18-30 years who had mild COVID-19 (a few samples of this study predate the infection). Cell type and time point are not known. Sequenced sample: PBMCs or a T cell subset sorted from them (not recorded which). This chain joins TRBV7-2 and TRBJ2-3; D possibly uses TRBD1 or TRBD2 (6 bases each). The CDR3 sequence is CASSSLGGQSDTQYF. The CDR3 DNA follows: TGTGCCAGCAGCTCCCTAGGGGGGCAATCAGATACGCAGTATTTT.